Detailed here is one TCR beta chain. It has no known antigen specificity. One base away there is no much larger clone; base qualities are not given. Collaborating institutions collected whole blood in K2EDTA tubes following their own protocols. For TCRbeta analysis, collaborator samples were shipped as frozen whole blood, as isolated PBMCs, or as DNA extracted from either sample type. The data belong to a study of blood T cell repertoires in COVID-19 (dated by TCRdb to 2020 to 2022). Some background on the complete study: Samples from collaborators originated in the United States, Italy and Spain and spanned both the acute and convalescent phases of COVID-19. The material from the prospective study consisted of cDNA or gDNA derived from T cells, B-cell-depleted T cells, or PBMCs. Deeply sampled blood TCRbeta repertoires from subjects exposed to, actively infected with, or recovered from COVID-19 were included in the dataset. The repertoires were released in a freely available public database intended as a resource for research on the immune response to SARS-CoV-2. The samples were drawn from the first 160 participants of the ongoing ImmuneRACE study and from more than 1,000 subjects provided by 6 global collaborators. Sample metadata almost always included a de-identified subject ID, COVID-19 status, age in years and sex. Where available, HLA class I and class II types were taken from metadata supplied by the sample provider and were not determined by assay-based typing. Summary of the overall study and its limitations: Clinical and demographic metadata were provided uncurated, with the amount varying by source and participant.

TCRbeta CDR3 regions were amplified from genomic DNA using the immunoSEQ Assay, a bias-controlled multiplex PCR. Under the source paper's analysis protocol: The number of nucleated cells in each sample was estimated from the amplification of reference gene primers within the assay. To quantify the absolute abundance of each unique TCRbeta CDR3 rearrangement, sequence reads were collapsed and filtered. For each sample, productive Simpson clonality was calculated as the square root of Simpson's diversity index over productive rearrangements. This immuneACCESS table, as held by TCRdb, lists in-frame sequences with V and J called but not all clones. Of the missing ones, under half trace to an unresolved V gene in checked studies; the others have no known cause. From that table come the V and J calls and clone size; the DNA was used to work out D and trimming. For this sample there are under 300,000 clones; about 83% appear just once. The ten largest clones add up to roughly 5.5% of the sample.

Measured from the cysteine to the phenylalanine, the CDR3 is 16 residues long. Solely the CDR3 DNA is kept, with 48 bases framed from the first base. The junction shows trimming of 0 bases on V and 3 bases on J, and the gene matches do not reach 3 bases of it. CDR1 and CDR2 are drawn from the germline V gene: ENHRY, SYGVKD. This sequence was found in a human donor in a cohort sampled during active COVID-19. Sequenced input: peripheral blood. Recombination connected TRBV10-3 to TRBJ1-3; TRBD1 lines up with 9 middle nucleotides. At the DNA level, the sequence is TGTGCCATCAGTGAGTCGAGACAGGGGGGTGGAAACACCATATATTTT. It codes for CAISESRQGGGNTIYF.